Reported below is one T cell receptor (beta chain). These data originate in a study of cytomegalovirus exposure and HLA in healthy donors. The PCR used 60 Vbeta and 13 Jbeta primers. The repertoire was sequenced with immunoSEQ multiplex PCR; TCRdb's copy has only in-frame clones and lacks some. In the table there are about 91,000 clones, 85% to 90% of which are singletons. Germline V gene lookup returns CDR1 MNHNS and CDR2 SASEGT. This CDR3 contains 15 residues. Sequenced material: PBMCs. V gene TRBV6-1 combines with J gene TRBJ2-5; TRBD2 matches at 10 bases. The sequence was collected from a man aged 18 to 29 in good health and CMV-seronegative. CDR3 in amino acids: CVSRLASGSGETQYF. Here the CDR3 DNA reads TGTGTTAGTCGCCTAGCTAGCGGGAGCGGAGAGACCCAGTACTTC.